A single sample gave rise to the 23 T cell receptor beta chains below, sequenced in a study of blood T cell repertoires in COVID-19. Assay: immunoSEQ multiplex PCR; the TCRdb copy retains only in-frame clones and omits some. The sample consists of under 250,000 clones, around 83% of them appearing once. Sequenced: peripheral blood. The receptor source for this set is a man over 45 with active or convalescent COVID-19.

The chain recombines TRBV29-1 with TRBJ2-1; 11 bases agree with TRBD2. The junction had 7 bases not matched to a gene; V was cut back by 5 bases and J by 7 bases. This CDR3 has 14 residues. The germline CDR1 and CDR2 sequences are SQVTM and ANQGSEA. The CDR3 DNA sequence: TGCAGCGTTCGACTAGCGGGATTAGAGAATGAGCAGTTCTTC. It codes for CSVRLAGLENEQFF.

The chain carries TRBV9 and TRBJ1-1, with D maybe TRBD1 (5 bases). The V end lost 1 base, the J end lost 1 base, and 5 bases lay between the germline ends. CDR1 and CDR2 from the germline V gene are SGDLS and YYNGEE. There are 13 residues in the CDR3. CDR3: CASSVRGNTEAFF. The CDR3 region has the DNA TGTGCCAGCAGCGTAAGGGGGAACACTGAAGCTTTCTTT.

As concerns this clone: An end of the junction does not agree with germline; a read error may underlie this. The DNA of the CDR3 is TGTGCTAGCAGCCCCCAGGGGGTCTACAATGAGCAGTTCTTC. It is translated as CASSPQGVYNEQFF. The chain carries TRBV7-7 and TRBJ2-1; 7 bases are a match to TRBD1. In germline, CDR1 is SSHAT, CDR2 FNYEAQ (reference sequence). The CDR3 is 14 residues long.

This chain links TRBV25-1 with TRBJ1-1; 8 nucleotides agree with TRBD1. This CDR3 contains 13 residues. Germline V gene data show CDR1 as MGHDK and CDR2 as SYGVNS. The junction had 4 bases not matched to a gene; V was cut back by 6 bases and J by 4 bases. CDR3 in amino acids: CASRITGGTEAFF. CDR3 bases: TGTGCCAGCAGAATCACAGGGGGCACTGAAGCTTTCTTT.

The CDR3 DNA reads as TGTGCCACCAGTGACCGACCGTCGAGGGCCATCCACGAGCAGTACTTC. Translated: CATSDRPSRAIHEQYF. This chain uses TRBV24-1 with TRBJ2-7; D is possibly TRBD2 (5 bases). Germline V gene data show CDR1 as KGHDR and CDR2 as SFDVKD. Trimming left V 4 bases short and J 5 bases short, with 20 bases between. This CDR3 is built from 16 residues.

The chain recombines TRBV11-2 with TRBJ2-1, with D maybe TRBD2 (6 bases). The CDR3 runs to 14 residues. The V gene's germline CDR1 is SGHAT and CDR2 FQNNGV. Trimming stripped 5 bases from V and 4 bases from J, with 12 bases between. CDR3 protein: CASSRGTGYNEQFF. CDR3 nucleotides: TGTGCCAGCAGCCGGGGGACGGGATACAATGAGCAGTTCTTC.

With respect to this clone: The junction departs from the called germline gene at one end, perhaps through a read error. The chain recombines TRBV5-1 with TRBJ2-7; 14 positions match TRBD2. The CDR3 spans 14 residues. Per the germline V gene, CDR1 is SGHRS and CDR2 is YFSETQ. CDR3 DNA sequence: TGCGCCAGCAGTCCCGGGACTAGCGGGAGTCTGGGGAACTTC. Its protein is CASSPGTSGSLGNF.

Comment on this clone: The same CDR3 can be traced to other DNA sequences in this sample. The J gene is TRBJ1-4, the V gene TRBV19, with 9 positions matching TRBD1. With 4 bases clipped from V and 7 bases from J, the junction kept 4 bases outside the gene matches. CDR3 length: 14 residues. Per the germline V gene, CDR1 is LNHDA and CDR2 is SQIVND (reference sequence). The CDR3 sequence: CASSTGQGSEKLFF. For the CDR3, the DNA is TGTGCCAGTAGTACGGGACAGGGTTCTGAAAAACTGTTTTTT.

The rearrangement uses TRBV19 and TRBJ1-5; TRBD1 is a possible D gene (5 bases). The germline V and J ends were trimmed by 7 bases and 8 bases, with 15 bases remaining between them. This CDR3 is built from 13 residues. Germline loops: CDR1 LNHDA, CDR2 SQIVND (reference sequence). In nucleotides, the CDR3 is TGTGCCAGTACCCCGGCAGGGCGAGAGCCCCAGCATTTT. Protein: CASTPAGREPQHF.

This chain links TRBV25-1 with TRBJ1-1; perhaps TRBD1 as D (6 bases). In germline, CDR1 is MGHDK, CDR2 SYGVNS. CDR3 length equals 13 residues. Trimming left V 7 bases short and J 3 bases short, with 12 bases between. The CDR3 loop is CASIPQGHTEAFF. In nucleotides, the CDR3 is TGTGCCAGCATTCCCCAGGGGCACACTGAAGCTTTCTTT. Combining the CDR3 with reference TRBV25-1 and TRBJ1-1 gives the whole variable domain EADIYQTPRYLVIGTGKKITLECSQTMGHDKMYWYQQDPGMELHLIHYSYGVNSTEKGDLSSESTVSRIRTEHFPLTLESARPSHTSQYLCASIPQGHTEAFFGQGTRLTVV.

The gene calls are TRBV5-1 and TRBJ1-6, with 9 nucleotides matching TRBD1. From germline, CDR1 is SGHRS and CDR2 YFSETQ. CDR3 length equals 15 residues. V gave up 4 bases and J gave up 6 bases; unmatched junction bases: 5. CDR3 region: CASSTGTGINSPLHF. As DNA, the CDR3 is TGCGCCAGCAGCACCGGGACAGGGATTAATTCACCCCTCCACTTT.

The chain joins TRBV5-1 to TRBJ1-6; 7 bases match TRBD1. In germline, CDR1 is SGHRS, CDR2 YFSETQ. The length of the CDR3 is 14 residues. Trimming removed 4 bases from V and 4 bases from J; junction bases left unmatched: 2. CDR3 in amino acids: CASSQGQYNSPLHF. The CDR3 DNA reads TGCGCCAGCAGCCAGGGACAGTATAATTCACCCCTCCACTTT.

The CDR3 nucleotides are TGCAGTGCTAGTAGAGGGGGCGCGGCTAATGAAAAACTGTTTTTT. This sequence encodes CSASRGGAANEKLFF. This chain links TRBV20-1 with TRBJ1-4, with 7 bases identical to TRBD1. CDR3 length equals 15 residues. Germline trimming cut 3 bases from V and 3 bases from J; bases unmatched to any gene: 7. Germline V gene data show CDR1 as DFQATT and CDR2 as SNEGSKA (reference sequence).

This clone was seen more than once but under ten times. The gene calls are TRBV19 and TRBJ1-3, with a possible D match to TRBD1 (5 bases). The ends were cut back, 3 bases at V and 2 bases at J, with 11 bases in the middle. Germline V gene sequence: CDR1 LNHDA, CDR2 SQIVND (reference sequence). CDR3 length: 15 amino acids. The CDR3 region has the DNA TGTGCCAGTAGTATGCAGGGTTTTGCTGGAAACACCATATATTTT. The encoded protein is CASSMQGFAGNTIYF.

The CDR3: CAWKGAVKSGYTF. Written as DNA, the CDR3 is TGTGCCTGGAAGGGGGCGGTGAAGAGTGGCTACACCTTC. The chain recombines TRBV30 with TRBJ1-2; 7 positions match TRBD1. J gave up 7 bases and V 4 bases, and 9 bases lay outside the gene matches. CDR1 and CDR2 from the germline V gene are GTSNPN and SVGIG (reference sequence). The CDR3 has 13 amino acids.

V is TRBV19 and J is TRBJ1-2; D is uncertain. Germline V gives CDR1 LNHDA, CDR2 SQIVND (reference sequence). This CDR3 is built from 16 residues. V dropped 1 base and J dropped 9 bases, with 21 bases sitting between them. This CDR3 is CASSIVAGLHIGSYTF. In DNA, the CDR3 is TGTGCCAGTAGTATAGTCGCAGGACTCCACATCGGTAGCTACACCTTC.

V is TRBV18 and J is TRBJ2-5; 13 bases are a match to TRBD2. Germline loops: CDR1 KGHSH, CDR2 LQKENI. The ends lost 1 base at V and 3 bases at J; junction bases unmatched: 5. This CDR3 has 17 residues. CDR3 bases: TGTGCCAGCTCACCACGTCCGGGACTAGCGGGAAAAGAGACCCAGTACTTC. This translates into CASSPRPGLAGKETQYF. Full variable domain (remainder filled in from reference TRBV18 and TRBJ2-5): NAGVMQNPRHLVRRRGQEARLRCSPMKGHSHVYWYRQLPEEGLKFMVYLQKENIIDESGMPKERFSAEFPKEGPSILRIQQVVRGDSAAYFCASSPRPGLAGKETQYFGPGTRLLVL.

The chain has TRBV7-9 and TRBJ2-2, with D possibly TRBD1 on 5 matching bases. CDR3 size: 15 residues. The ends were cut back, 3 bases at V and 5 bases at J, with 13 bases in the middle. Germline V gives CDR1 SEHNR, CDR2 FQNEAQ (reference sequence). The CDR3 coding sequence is TGTGCCAGCAGCTTGCGCAGGGAAGTAACCGGGGAGCTGTTTTTT. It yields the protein CASSLRREVTGELFF. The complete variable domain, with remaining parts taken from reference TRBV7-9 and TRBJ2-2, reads DTGVSQNPRHKITKRGQNVTFRCDPISEHNRLYWYRQTLGQGPEFLTYFQNEAQLEKSRLLSDRFSAERPKGSFSTLEIQRTEQGDSAMYLCASSLRREVTGELFFGEGSRLTVL.

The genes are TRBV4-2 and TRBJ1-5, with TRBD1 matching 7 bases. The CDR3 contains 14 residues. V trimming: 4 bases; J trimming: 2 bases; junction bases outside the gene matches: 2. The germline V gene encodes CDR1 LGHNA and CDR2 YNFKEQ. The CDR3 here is CASSPDRGNQPQHF. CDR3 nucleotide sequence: TGTGCCAGCAGCCCCGACAGGGGCAATCAGCCCCAGCATTTT.

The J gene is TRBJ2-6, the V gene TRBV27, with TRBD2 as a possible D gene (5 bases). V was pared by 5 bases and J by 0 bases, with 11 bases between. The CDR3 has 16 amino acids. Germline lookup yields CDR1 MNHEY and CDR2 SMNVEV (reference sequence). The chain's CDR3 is CASSVNGISGANVLTF. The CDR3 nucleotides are TGTGCCAGCAGTGTAAACGGGATCTCTGGGGCCAACGTCCTGACTTTC.

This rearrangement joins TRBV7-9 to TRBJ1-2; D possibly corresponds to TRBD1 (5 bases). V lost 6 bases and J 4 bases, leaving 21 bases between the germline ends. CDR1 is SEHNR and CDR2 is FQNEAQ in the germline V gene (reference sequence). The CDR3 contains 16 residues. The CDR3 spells CASSSDSFYPAYGYTF. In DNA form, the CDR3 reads TGTGCCAGCAGTTCCGACAGCTTCTATCCCGCCTATGGCTACACCTTC.

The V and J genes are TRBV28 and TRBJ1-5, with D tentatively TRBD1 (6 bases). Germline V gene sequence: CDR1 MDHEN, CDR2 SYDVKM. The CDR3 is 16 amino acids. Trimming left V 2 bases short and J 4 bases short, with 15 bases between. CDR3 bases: TGTGCCAGCAGTTTAACTCGACAGGTGTATAATCAGCCCCAGCATTTT. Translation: CASSLTRQVYNQPQHF.

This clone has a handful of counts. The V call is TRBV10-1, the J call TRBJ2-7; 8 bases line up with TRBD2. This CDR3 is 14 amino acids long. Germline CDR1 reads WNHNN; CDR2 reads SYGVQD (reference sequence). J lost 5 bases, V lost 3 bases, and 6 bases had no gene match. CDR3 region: CASSDTREVHEQYF. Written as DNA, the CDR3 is TGCGCCAGCAGTGACACGCGGGAGGTCCACGAGCAGTACTTC.